A single sample gave rise to the 21 T cell receptor beta chains below, sequenced in a study of tumor-infiltrating lymphocytes in primary liver carcinoma (dated by TCRdb to the late 2010s). Without any cell sorting, total RNA and DNA were extracted together from around 20-30 mg of bulk tissue using the AllPrep DNA/RNA mini kit. TCRdb records Illumina HiSeq 2500 as the sequencer. TCRbeta-specific cDNA was reverse-transcribed from about 0.45 ug total RNA using a constant-region primer and ProtoScript II reverse transcriptase. The TCRbeta libraries were prepared through three rounds of nested multiplex PCR following a slightly modified ARM-PCR procedure. Each of the first two PCR rounds ran for approximately 9 cycles and used multiplex TRBV1-TRBV30 forward primers together with a Cbeta reverse primer. TCRdb passed the public sequencing reads through fastp at Q25 and MiXCR, retaining productive beta sequences. One record per CDR3 amino acid sequence lists the most common genes and DNA. Present in this sample are some 110,000 distinct CDR3 sequences, around 64% of which were seen just once. The top ten constitute about 8% of the sample.

The sample was liver tumor tissue from sampling region 3. In the paper's terms, the cell subset or site label means: tumor region T3, left-lateral pole. The receptor source for this set is a woman between 55 and 75 years old with primary liver carcinoma and hepatitis B virus infection.

Remarks on this clonotype: A much larger clonotype is one base distant, so this may be a read error. The chain recombines TRBV12-3 or TRBV12-4 with TRBJ2-5; D may be TRBD1 (6 bases). The CDR3 is 14 residues long. Deletions cut 2 bases from V and 4 bases from J, with 11 bases between. The CDR3 region is CASSLSSRGETQYF. CDR3 in DNA: TGTGCCAGCAGTTTATCTAGCAGGGGAGAGACCCAGTACTTC.

This clonotype showed up many times. The rearrangement links TRBV6-5 to TRBJ2-2, with TRBD2 matching over 7 bases. Unmatched junction bases numbered 6, after V lost 6 bases and J lost 5 bases. The CDR3 spans 14 residues. The germline V gene has CDR1 MNHEY and CDR2 SVGAGI. The CDR3 bases are TGTGCCAGCAGGGCGGGAGTTAGGACCGGGGAGCTGTTTTTT. The encoded protein is CASRAGVRTGELFF.

Of note for this clonotype: The junction and the germline gene differ at one end; a read error may be behind it. The chain links TRBV5-5 to TRBJ2-1; 13 bases map to TRBD2. This CDR3 region has 16 residues. Looked up from germline, CDR1 is SGHKS and CDR2 is YYEKEE (reference sequence). CDR3 region: CASGSGLAGAYNGQFF. DNA of the CDR3: TGTGCCAGCGGCTCCGGACTAGCGGGAGCTTACAATGGGCAGTTCTTC.

Comments on this clonotype: A much larger clone sits a single nucleotide away, making a read error possible. This chain uses TRBV6-5 with TRBJ2-2; D gene ambiguous. The V gene lost 2 bases and the J gene lost 9 bases, with 10 bases spanning the gap. Germline V gene sequence: CDR1 MNHEY, CDR2 SVGAGI. CDR3 length: 13 amino acids. CDR3 residues: CASSYGVGWELFF. The CDR3, as DNA: TGTGCCAGCAGTTACGGCGTTGGCTGGGAGCTGTTTTTT.

This clonotype was seen ten or more times. The chain has TRBV6-5 and TRBJ2-5, with a possible D match to TRBD2 (5 bases). The CDR3 extends over 13 amino acids. V lost 2 bases to trimming and J lost 5 bases, with 9 bases between them. Germline V CDR1 and CDR2: MNHEY, SVGAGI. CDR3: CASSYRGEETQYF. In DNA, the CDR3 is TGTGCCAGCAGTTACCGTGGGGAGGAGACCCAGTACTTC.

The sample holds a few counts of this clonotype. The chain links TRBV5-1 to TRBJ2-2; tentative D call: TRBD2 (5 bases). Trimming removed 1 base from V and 5 bases from J, with 9 bases in between. CDR3 length: 14 amino acids. CDR1 is SGHRS, CDR2 YFSETQ, per germline. DNA for the CDR3: TGCGCCAGCAGCTTGTCCCCGGGAACCGGGGAGCTGTTTTTT. This gives the protein CASSLSPGTGELFF.

Of note for this clonotype: The CDR3 does not end in the conserved phenylalanine or tryptophan, so this is likely a read error. The rearrangement links TRBV12-3 or TRBV12-4 to TRBJ1-1; no clear D gene. Trimming removed 6 bases at V and 4 bases at J, with 12 bases between. CDR3 length: 13 residues. CDR3 sequence reads: CASRLMEGTEAFS. The CDR3 DNA follows: TGTGCCAGCAGACTCATGGAGGGCACTGAAGCTTTCTCT.

The genes are TRBV28 and TRBJ2-7; D is possibly TRBD2 (6 bases). The CDR3 totals 14 residues. The germline V gene encodes CDR1 MDHEN and CDR2 SYDVKM. Trimming removed 7 bases at V and 1 base at J, with 14 bases between. CDR3 nucleotide sequence: TGTGCCAGCAACAGACGGGACTTATCCTACGAGCAGTACTTC. Translating it yields CASNRRDLSYEQYF.

As to this clonotype: Compared with germline, one end of the junction differs, possibly owing to a read error. This chain uses TRBV29-1 with TRBJ2-3; 7 bases are a match to TRBD2. From germline, CDR1 is SQVTM and CDR2 ANQGSEA. The CDR3 sequence is 14 residues long. The CDR3 coding sequence is TGCAGCGTTGAGCTAGCGGAGCGCACTGATACACAGTATTTT. Amino acids: CSVELAERTDTQYF.

This clonotype was counted once. One end of the junction does not line up with germline, which may come from a read error. The gene calls are TRBV12-3 or TRBV12-4 and TRBJ2-7; 7 bases agree with TRBD2. The CDR3 is 15 residues long. CDR3 sequence (DNA): TGCGCCAGCAGCCAAGAAACGGGAGGTCGGGACGAGCAGTACTTC. This translates into CASSQETGGRDEQYF.

For this clonotype: One junction end does not reproduce the germline sequence, and a read error may be involved. The rearrangement joins TRBV29-1 to TRBJ2-3, with D possibly called TRBD1 or TRBD2 (5 bases each). Germline CDR1 is SQVTM and CDR2 is ANQGSEA. The CDR3 sequence is 11 residues long. CDR3 loop: CSVADKERAYF. CDR3 nucleotides: TGTAGCGTGGCGGACAAGGAGAGAGCGTATTTT.

Notes on this clonotype: At one end, the junction sequence differs from germline, possibly due to a read error. The chain recombines TRBV6-2 or TRBV6-3 with TRBJ1-2, with 7 positions matching TRBD1. The CDR3 totals 13 residues. Germline assignment: CDR1 MNHEY and CDR2 SVGEGT. The DNA of the CDR3 is TGTGTCAGCAGTGAAACAGGGGAGCGCGGCTACATCTTC. It encodes CVSSETGERGYIF.

This clonotype has a handful of counts. The V call is TRBV7-3, the J call TRBJ2-1; no clear D. The CDR3 has 15 amino acids. From germline, CDR1 is SGHTA and CDR2 FQGTGA. The V gene lost 3 bases and the J gene lost 0 bases, with 9 bases spanning the gap. CDR3 nucleotide sequence: TGTGCCAGCAGCTTGGGTTCTAGCTCCTACAATGAGCAGTTCTTC. As protein: CASSLGSSSYNEQFF.

On this clonotype: A single base separates this from a much larger clone, so it may be a read error. This chain links TRBV12-3 or TRBV12-4 with TRBJ2-7; tentatively, D is TRBD1 (6 bases). This CDR3 comprises 14 residues. This chain's CDR3 is CVSRTRGSSYEQYF. The CDR3 DNA is TGTGTCAGCAGGACCAGGGGATCTTCCTACGAGCAGTACTTC.

In its sample, this clonotype was seen many times. This chain uses TRBV6-5 with TRBJ2-7, with 7 positions matching TRBD2. The CDR3 spans 14 residues. V was pared by 6 bases and J by 0 bases, with 5 bases of the junction left unmatched. CDR1 and CDR2 from the germline V gene are MNHEY and SVGAGI. CDR3: CASRVAGGSYEQYF. The CDR3 DNA reads TGTGCCAGCAGAGTAGCGGGCGGCTCCTACGAGCAGTACTTC.

The sample holds a few counts of this clonotype. Lacking the conserved final phenylalanine or tryptophan, this CDR3 likely reflects a read error. The chain has TRBV20-1 and TRBJ2-5; D may be TRBD2 (5 bases). Trimming left V 6 bases short and J 4 bases short, with 18 bases between. This CDR3 is 14 amino acids long. CDR1 and CDR2 from the germline V gene are DFQATT and SNEGSKA (reference sequence). The CDR3 DNA reads TGCAGTGCCCGTAGTGGGGAGATGAGAGAGACCCAGTACTCC. It codes for CSARSGEMRETQYS.

This clonotype has a single count. Germline is not matched at one junction end, which may reflect a read error. CDR3 region: CASSPRPRCMAYNEQLF. The CDR3 DNA reads TGTGCCAGCAGTCCGCGCCCGAGATGTATGGCCTACAATGAGCAGTTATTC. This chain joins TRBV12-3 or TRBV12-4 and TRBJ2-1; D is undetermined. The CDR3 has 17 residues.

As to this clonotype: A much larger clone is a single base away; this may be a read error. The genes are TRBV5-1 and TRBJ2-5, with no clear D. The germline V gene encodes CDR1 SGHRS and CDR2 YFSETQ. The CDR3 sequence is 11 residues long. The CDR3 region has the DNA TGCGCCAGCAGCACCTTAGAGGCCCAGTACTTC. Encoded protein: CASSTLEAQYF.

As for this clonotype: At one boundary the junction diverges from the germline segment, which might be a read error. The V gene is TRBV11-3, the J gene TRBJ2-5, with D tentatively TRBD2 (6 bases). The V gene's germline CDR1 is SGHNT and CDR2 YENEEA. This CDR3 comprises 13 residues. This chain's CDR3 is CASSLQLRETHYF. DNA of the CDR3: TGTGCCAGCAGCTTACAGCTACGGGAGACCCATTACTTC.

This clonotype has just one count. A much larger clone differs by one base, so this may be a read error. As the CDR3 is not closed by the conserved phenylalanine or tryptophan, this likely results from a read error. The rearrangement joins TRBV7-8 to TRBJ1-1; 9 bases are shared with TRBD1. The CDR3 loop spans 13 amino acids. The junction had 7 bases not matched to a gene; V was cut back by 5 bases and J by 9 bases. Germline V gives CDR1 SGHVS, CDR2 FQNEAQ. CDR3 protein: CASSNPTGGKAFS. The CDR3 bases are TGTGCCAGCAGCAACCCGACAGGGGGTAAAGCTTTCTCT.

A word on this clonotype: An end of the junction differs from the germline gene, which may be a read error. The V gene is TRBV11-2, the J gene TRBJ2-1, with TRBD2 matching 7 bases. CDR1 SGHAT and CDR2 FQNNGV come from the germline V gene. This CDR3 is built from 16 residues. The CDR3 reads CTSSESRGSSYNGQFF. The CDR3 region has the DNA TGTACCAGCAGCGAATCGCGGGGGAGCTCCTACAATGGGCAGTTCTTC.